Listed below are T cell receptor beta chains from one sample, sequenced in a study of blood T cell repertoires in COVID-19. Only in-frame clones appear in the TCRdb table, and some are missing; sequencing was by immunoSEQ multiplex PCR. The repertoire holds 50,000 to 65,000 clones, with around 88% as singletons. The specimen was peripheral blood. These receptors came from a man between 60 and 75 years old with acute or convalescent COVID-19. The CDR3 runs from the conserved cysteine through the conserved F or W. A D gene is named only where the DNA matches it firmly. Where a row states a size, it is once, few, many or the class of an expanded clone; other rows omit it.

D,J,size,V,DNA,CDR3
TRBD2,TRBJ2-3,.,TRBV6-4,TGTGCCAGCAGTGTAGCGGGAGAAGGTGATACGCAGTATTTT,CASSVAGEGDTQYF
TRBD2,TRBJ2-7,.,TRBV12-3/TRBV12-4,TGTGCCAGCAGTTCTACTAGCGGGGGGGAGCAGTACTTC,CASSSTSGGEQYF
TRBD2,TRBJ2-1,.,TRBV12-5,TGTGCTAGTGGGAGCGGGGTCTCTTCCTACAATGAGCAGTTCTTC,CASGSGVSSYNEQFF
TRBD2,TRBJ2-5,.,TRBV2,TGTGCCAGCAGCGCCGGGACTAGCGGGAGAGAGACCCAGTACTTC,CASSAGTSGRETQYF
.,TRBJ2-5,.,TRBV18,TGTGCCAGCTCGCCGGGTCTTCAAGAGACCCAGTACTTC,CASSPGLQETQYF
.,TRBJ2-7,.,TRBV24-1,TGTGCCACCCCAGGGGCCCGGCAGGAAACAAAGGGCTACGAGCAGTACTTC,CATPGARQETKGYEQYF
TRBD1,TRBJ1-5,.,TRBV7-8,TGTGCCAGCAGCAGGAGGGACAGGGGGCTTAATCAGCCCCAGCATTTT,CASSRRDRGLNQPQHF
.,TRBJ2-7,.,TRBV7-9,TGTGCCAGCGGTACGGGATACTACGAGCAGTACTTC,CASGTGYYEQYF
.,TRBJ1-4,.,TRBV2,TGTGCCAGCAGTGATCAGGGATTTGATGAAAAACTGTTTTTT,CASSDQGFDEKLFF
TRBD2,TRBJ2-2,.,TRBV3-1/TRBV3-2,TGTGCCAGCAGCCTTGGACTAGCGGGTCCGTCCGGGGAGCTGTTTTTT,CASSLGLAGPSGELFF
TRBD2,TRBJ2-7,.,TRBV5-1,TGCGCCAGCAGCAAGGGACTAGGAGGTGCCTACGAGCAGTACTTC,CASSKGLGGAYEQYF
.,TRBJ1-2,.,TRBV25-1,TGTGCCAGCATGGGCGCTGGTGGCTACACCTTC,CASMGAGGYTF
.,TRBJ2-7,medium-sized,TRBV3-1/TRBV3-2,TGTGCCAGCAGCCAAGCGGAGACCTACGAGCAGTACTTC,CASSQAETYEQYF
TRBD1,TRBJ1-3,few,TRBV24-1,TGTGCCACCAGTGACTCAAGACAGGGTGGAAACACCATATATTTT,CATSDSRQGGNTIYF